This T cell receptor beta chain appears in the sequencing data of a study of cytomegalovirus exposure and HLA in healthy donors. This CDR3 contains 17 residues. Germline CDR1 and CDR2: MDHEN and SYDVKM. J lost 2 bases, V lost 6 bases, and 13 bases had no gene match. This clone was seen once. It was with 60 Vbeta and 13 Jbeta primers that the PCR ran. The table came from immunoSEQ multiplex PCR; TCRdb's copy has only in-frame clones and leaves some out. Of about 170,000 clones listed, approximately 80% are singletons. The chain combines TRBV28 with TRBJ2-7; 10 bases agree with TRBD2. Source material: PBMCs. The TCR comes from a man aged 30-40 years in good health and CMV-seropositive. The CDR3 protein is CASRPNGLAVLPYEQYF. For the CDR3, the DNA is TGTGCCAGCAGACCTAACGGACTAGCGGTTCTTCCCTACGAGCAGTACTTC.